The clone carrying this T cell receptor (beta chain) was counted a few times. The antigen is not known. The sequencing template was cDNA reverse transcribed from extracted RNA. Generated by immunoSEQ multiplex PCR, the TCRdb table keeps only in-frame clones and is missing some. The table shows about 130,000 clones, with approximately 49% occurring only once. Germline V lookup: CDR1 SGHNT, CDR2 YYREEE (reference sequence). Trimming took 3 bases from V and 1 from J, leaving 7 bases between them. The CDR3 is 13 amino acids. This sample was taken from a study of CD8+ T cells in alopecia areata. Whole-study context: Twice daily, treated patients received 5 to 10 mg of oral tofacitinib.

Notes on the study in general: Sharing of TCRs across patients appeared less clear than in mice, possibly for HLA-related reasons.

The material sequenced was CD8+ T cells sorted from blood, taken at week 0. The genes are TRBV5-4 and TRBJ1-1; D gene unclear. The receptor comes from a human donor with alopecia areata. The CDR3 coding sequence is TGTGCCAGCAGCTCGATGGGGAACACTGAAGCTTTCTTT. This translates into CASSSMGNTEAFF.